This T cell receptor beta chain is drawn from a study of cytomegalovirus exposure and HLA in healthy donors. About the study: Genetic ancestry analysis placed more than 80% of the 300 to 500 donors that were genotyped in the Caucasian-associated cluster.

This CDR3 has 15 residues. Germline CDR1 is MNHEY and CDR2 is SMNVEV (reference sequence). The J segment lost 3 bases and the V segment lost 4 bases, leaving 5 bases of the junction unmatched. Comment on this clone: Its antigen remains unknown.

The PCR was carried out with 60 Vbeta primers and 13 Jbeta primers. Profiling relied on immunoSEQ multiplex PCR, and the TCRdb table lists in-frame clones only, not all of them. This sample has 150,000 to 160,000 clones; roughly 77% occur once, and the top ten carry 7.7%. Study-wide results and limits: In a later analysis, TCR association rates varied by HLA locus: DRB1 most, HLA-C fewest. A later analysis linked a missense variant in DCLRE1C to the trimming of TCR beta V and J genes. Later analysis indicated greater clonal expansion among HLA-associated TCR beta chains than among equally common other chains.

This chain joins TRBV27 and TRBJ1-1; 10 bases map to TRBD1. The sequenced sample consisted of PBMCs. The clonotype originates from a young man in good health and CMV-seropositive. In DNA form, the CDR3 reads TGTGCCAGCAGTTCTCCGGGACAGGGGTACACTGAAGCTTTCTTT. Its protein is CASSSPGQGYTEAFF.